This T cell receptor beta chain was recovered during a study of T-cell reconstitution after alpha-beta-depleted transplantation in children. Study-wide points: Two months or so post-transplant, alpha-beta T cells reportedly derived from several hundred expanded graft clones. T-cell counts and diversity were attributed mostly to newly produced T cells one year after transplant.

The CDR3 sequence is 15 residues long. J lost 4 bases, V lost 4 bases, and 7 bases had no gene match. The germline CDR1 and CDR2 sequences are SGHRS and YFSETQ. As it was prepared, the TCRbeta library received unique molecular identifiers. TCRdb recomputed calls from the PCR reads with MiXCR, one row per CDR3 protein. The repertoire holds hundreds of thousands of distinct CDR3 sequences, 11% seen once, with roughly 27% in the top ten. This clonotype was seen only a few times. Antigen: not known. The receptor was isolated from a child younger than two with acute myeloid leukemia, due to receive a stem cell transplant. Sequenced material: PBMCs, taken before TCRalphabeta/CD19-depleted stem cell transplant. The chain combines TRBV5-1 with TRBJ2-1, with TRBD2 matching 8 bases. The CDR3 loop reads CASSLEREIYNEQFF. CDR3 DNA sequence: TGCGCCAGCAGCCTCGAGCGGGAGATTTACAATGAGCAGTTCTTC.